This T cell receptor beta chain was documented in a study of shared clonotypes between healthy human individuals. At the level of the study: With ages of 18 to 49, the donors were two women and a few men.

CDR3 size: 12 residues. From germline, CDR1 is MNHEY and CDR2 SMNVEV (reference sequence). Trimming removed 2 bases from V and 9 bases from J, with 8 bases in between. Worth noting for this clone: Its antigen is not identified.

Study outcomes and limitations: Though the depth was large, rarefaction showed that sorted-subset sequencing was incomplete. Owing to a small donor count, the genetic and exposure-history diversity represented was limited.

Several immunoSEQ plates held equal portions of the genomic DNA taken from each subset. Using immunoSEQ multiplex PCR, the repertoire was profiled, and TCRdb retains in-frame clones only, with some absent. The sample contains about 2.2 million clones, roughly 91% of which appear only once. CD45RO-negative, CCR7-positively selected cells formed the naive CD8 fraction, excluding terminally differentiated effector memory CD45RA+ cells. The chain couples TRBV27 to TRBJ2-1; D gene unclear. This clonotype was sampled from a man between 18 and 29 years old in good health. Some clones in this sample may be carry-over from other donors' samples. The specimen was naive CD8+ T cells from PBMCs. The CDR3 reads CASSLIGAEQFF. For the CDR3, the DNA is TGTGCCAGCAGTTTAATCGGAGCTGAGCAGTTCTTC.